These T cell receptor beta chains were read from a single sample in a study of CD8 T cells in ankylosing spondylitis. TCRdb re-called the 5' RACE reads through MiXCR, storing one row per CDR3 protein. The repertoire holds 250,000 to 350,000 distinct CDR3 sequences, with 8% as singletons. The sequenced sample consisted of blood, either unsorted or a sorted T cell fraction (not recorded which). The receptors shown here come from a male donor with ankylosing spondylitis. Each CDR3 is given without its conserved first and last residue. Each record gives: V gene, clone size, CDR3 protein. Where a row states a size, it is once, few, many or the class of an expanded clone; other rows omit it.

V: TRBV10-3; size: -; CDR3: AIRTRDQQETQY
V: TRBV12-3/TRBV12-4; size: -; CDR3: ASSLRGGLDSYEQY
V: TRBV11-1; size: few; CDR3: ASSPKGGSNTGELF
V: TRBV29-1; size: many; CDR3: SVEDSETQY
V: TRBV12-3/TRBV12-4; size: many; CDR3: ASTFSGSIADTQY
V: TRBV11-3; size: -; CDR3: ASASLAGGQRWVQY
V: TRBV10-3; size: many; CDR3: AIRPPGDTQY
V: TRBV20-1; size: many; CDR3: SAREGTGGPWEPQH
V: TRBV6-1; size: few; CDR3: ASRGGLAVYNEQF
V: TRBV6-5; size: few; CDR3: ASSYSWTSGNEQF
V: TRBV5-1; size: -; CDR3: ASSLGTGYTGELF
V: TRBV4-2; size: -; CDR3: ASSLTGGSLFTGNTIY
V: TRBV15; size: many; CDR3: ATSRGLDRGSSYEQY
V: TRBV7-2; size: many; CDR3: ASRTGRNTEAF
V: TRBV29-1; size: -; CDR3: SVGRGEGEQI
V: TRBV5-1; size: few; CDR3: ASSFSGSSGQF
V: TRBV29-1; size: many; CDR3: SVEDQADTQY
V: TRBV29-1; size: -; CDR3: SVALFSVTEQF
V: TRBV29-1; size: -; CDR3: SVGGGLPYNEQF
V: TRBV29-1; size: -; CDR3: SVAALAGHGYT
V: TRBV6-2/TRBV6-3; size: -; CDR3: ASSYPGLAGVNEQF
V: TRBV5-1; size: many; CDR3: ASRLEADTQY
V: TRBV4-1; size: -; CDR3: ASSHRDRGEKLF
V: TRBV20-1; size: few; CDR3: SAAGGAGTEAF
V: TRBV12-3/TRBV12-4; size: many; CDR3: ASTPWDTEAF